This TCR beta chain was sequenced in a study of blood T cell repertoires in COVID-19. How the authors handled the data: Estimates of nucleated cell counts were drawn from the amplification of reference gene primers. Only in-frame clones appear in the TCRdb table, and some are missing; sequencing was by immunoSEQ multiplex PCR. V, J and clone size were drawn from that table, and D and trimming were deduced from the DNA. Of tens of thousands of clones in the sample, over 70% are singletons; the top ten hold about 9.9%. The germline gives CDR1 MNHEY, CDR2 SVGAGI. V was cut by 7 bases and J by 4 bases, with 19 bases left in between. The CDR3 totals 15 residues.

Sequencing was carried out using peripheral blood. The chain is built from TRBV6-5 and TRBJ1-1; the D gene is possibly TRBD1 (6 bases). The sequence came from a human donor in a cohort sampled during active COVID-19. The chain's CDR3 is CASIIRRGGGTEAFF. CDR3 nucleotides: TGTGCCAGCATCATACGACGGGGGGGCGGCACTGAAGCTTTCTTT.